Each of the 21 T cell receptor beta chains below was sequenced from the same sample in a study of T cell responses to AZD1222 COVID-19 vaccine. Assay used: immunoSEQ multiplex PCR; TCRdb lists only in-frame clones, some missing. This repertoire shows 85,000 to 90,000 clones, around 90% found once; its top ten account for around 2%. The material was peripheral blood, obtained on day 0 of AZD1222 vaccination. The source of these receptors is an adult in good health.

The V call is TRBV9, the J call TRBJ1-1; D perhaps matches TRBD1 (6 bases). V shed 0 bases and J shed 1 base, with 13 bases lying between them. Germline V CDR1 and CDR2: SGDLS, YYNGEE. CDR3 length equals 16 residues. DNA of the CDR3: TGTGCCAGCAGCGTAGAGTATAGGGGGGCGAACACTGAAGCTTTCTTT. Its protein product is CASSVEYRGANTEAFF.

This chain connects TRBV5-5 to TRBJ1-1, with TRBD1 matching over 8 bases. V shed 3 bases and J 4 bases; nucleotides not matched to a gene: 5. CDR3 length: 14 residues. Germline values: CDR1 SGHKS, CDR2 YYEKEE (reference sequence). Written as DNA, the CDR3 is TGTGCCAGCAGCTGGGGACAGGCGGGCACTGAAGCTTTCTTT. The encoded protein is CASSWGQAGTEAFF.

This chain uses TRBV3-1 (or the pseudogene TRBV3-2) with TRBJ1-5; D remains unclear. Trimming cost V 2 bases and J 1 base, with 6 bases left between them. Germline lookup yields CDR1 LGHDT and CDR2 YNNKEL (reference sequence). This CDR3 is 14 amino acids long. The CDR3: CASSQQGSNQPQHF. For the CDR3, the DNA is TGTGCCAGCAGCCAACAAGGGAGCAATCAGCCCCAGCATTTT.

V usage is TRBV7-2 and J usage is TRBJ2-2; D possibly corresponds to TRBD2 (5 bases). Trimming took 5 bases from V and 4 from J, leaving 20 bases between them. The V gene's germline CDR1 is SGHTA and CDR2 FQGNSA. The CDR3 loop spans 17 amino acids. This CDR3 is CASSPVGFGSGTGELFF. DNA of the CDR3: TGTGCCAGCAGCCCCGTAGGGTTTGGGAGTGGCACCGGGGAGCTGTTTTTT. Filled out from reference TRBV7-2 and TRBJ2-2, the complete variable domain reads GAGVSQSPSNKVTEKGKDVELRCDPISGHTALYWYRQSLGQGLEFLIYFQGNSAPDKSGLPSDRFSAERTGGSVSTLTIQRTQQEDSAVYLCASSPVGFGSGTGELFFGEGSRLTVL.

J is TRBJ2-6 and V is TRBV19; the D is unclear. This CDR3 has 17 residues. V was shortened by 4 bases and J by 1 base, with 14 bases between the two germline ends. Germline-derived CDR1 and CDR2 are LNHDA and SQIVND (reference sequence). CDR3 sequence reads: CASSTSGVVSGANVLTF. Here the CDR3 DNA reads TGTGCCAGTAGTACATCAGGAGTTGTGTCTGGGGCCAACGTCCTGACTTTC. Full variable domain (missing parts from reference TRBV19 and TRBJ2-6): DGGITQSPKYLFRKEGQNVTLSCEQNLNHDAMYWYRQDPGQGLRLIYYSQIVNDFQKGDIAEGYSVSREKKESFPLTVTSAQKNPTAFYLCASSTSGVVSGANVLTFGAGSRLTVL.

The chain couples TRBV21-1 to TRBJ2-7; TRBD2, the table's D call, was not compared with the DNA. TRBV21-1 is noted as a pseudogene. There are 16 residues in the CDR3. The CDR3 DNA reads as TGTGCCAGCAGCTTCCGAGGAATCCCTAGGTCCTACGAGCAGTACTTC. Its protein is CASSFRGIPRSYEQYF.

This clone was seen only once. The chain uses TRBV10-3 and TRBJ2-7; 11 nucleotides line up with TRBD1. The CDR3 contains 17 residues. With V trimmed by 5 bases and J by 0 bases, 9 bases remained unmatched. The germline V gene has CDR1 ENHRY and CDR2 SYGVKD. CDR3 amino acids: CAISSDLGTGGSYEQYF. DNA of the CDR3: TGTGCCATCAGTTCAGACCTCGGGACAGGGGGCTCCTACGAGCAGTACTTC.

The rearrangement links TRBV5-5 to TRBJ1-1; a weak D match, TRBD1 (6 bases). Per the germline V gene, CDR1 is SGHKS and CDR2 is YYEKEE (reference sequence). Trimming removed 1 base at V and 4 bases at J, with 14 bases between. The CDR3 contains 15 residues. The CDR3 is CASSLYIGGGTEAFF. CDR3 sequence (DNA): TGTGCCAGCAGCTTGTATATCGGGGGCGGCACTGAAGCTTTCTTT.

The J gene is TRBJ1-5, the V gene TRBV19, with 10 bases matching TRBD1. The V gene's germline CDR1 is LNHDA and CDR2 SQIVND (reference sequence). The CDR3 extends over 15 amino acids. The V gene end was trimmed by 3 bases and the J gene end by 6 bases; junction bases not matched to a gene: 5. CDR3 DNA sequence: TGTGCCAGTAGTATTGGGACAGGGGTTGGTCAGCCCCAGCATTTT. Residues: CASSIGTGVGQPQHF.

The chain is built from TRBV6-5 and TRBJ1-2; a weak D match, TRBD1 (6 bases). The CDR3 has 16 residues. The V gene's germline CDR1 is MNHEY and CDR2 SVGAGI. With 0 bases removed from V and 6 bases from J, the gap between germline ends came to 17 bases. The CDR3 DNA sequence: TGTGCCAGCAGTTACTCGGCCGGGGGGGCTGACGATGGCTACACCTTC. Translation gives CASSYSAGGADDGYTF.

This clone was seen a handful of times. This rearrangement joins TRBV11-2 to TRBJ1-5; 7 bases line up with TRBD1. This CDR3 spans 16 amino acids. V lost 5 bases and J lost 2; bases outside the gene matches: 9. Germline V CDR1 and CDR2: SGHAT, FQNNGV. The CDR3 region is CASSPRRQGGNQPQHF. DNA for the CDR3: TGTGCCAGCAGCCCGCGAAGACAGGGAGGCAATCAGCCCCAGCATTTT.

The chain carries TRBV14 and TRBJ1-2; weak D call: TRBD1 (6 bases). Trimming pared 1 base from V and 4 bases from J, leaving 7 bases between. The germline V gene encodes CDR1 SGHDN and CDR2 FVKESK. The CDR3 spans 13 residues. The CDR3 reads CASSQGGGYGYTF. The CDR3 DNA follows: TGTGCCAGCAGCCAAGGAGGGGGCTATGGCTACACCTTC.

Comments on this clone: This sample also contains other DNA sequences that code for the same CDR3. The genes are TRBV2 and TRBJ1-2; 8 positions match TRBD1. V gave up 6 bases and J gave up 2 bases; unmatched junction bases: 5. This CDR3 has 14 residues. Germline V CDR1 and CDR2: SNHLY, FYNNEI. The CDR3 coding sequence is TGTGCCAGCAGCGCCAGACAGGGGAACTATGGCTACACCTTC. The encoded protein is CASSARQGNYGYTF.

For this clone: This sample also contains other DNA sequences that code for the same CDR3. This chain joins TRBV5-1 and TRBJ2-5, with 13 bases matching TRBD2. This CDR3 has 15 residues. CDR1 and CDR2 (germline): SGHRS, YFSETQ. V trimming: 4 bases; J trimming: 5 bases; junction bases outside the gene matches: 5. CDR3 nucleotide sequence: TGCGCCAGCAGCCTCGGACTAGCGGGGGTTGAGACCCAGTACTTC. Its protein product is CASSLGLAGVETQYF.

The genes are TRBV6-1 and TRBJ1-3; 10 bases line up with TRBD1. The ends lost 4 bases at V and 5 bases at J; junction bases unmatched: 8. CDR3 size: 16 residues. Germline loops: CDR1 MNHNS, CDR2 SASEGT. CDR3 protein: CASSGTGTGERNTIYF. In DNA form, the CDR3 reads TGTGCCAGCAGTGGAACCGGGACAGGGGAAAGAAACACCATATATTTT.

V usage is TRBV10-2 and J usage is TRBJ1-2, with D possibly TRBD1 on 6 matching bases. The germline V gene has CDR1 WSHSY and CDR2 SAAADI. Trimming stripped 3 bases from V and 2 bases from J, with 10 bases between. This CDR3 contains 14 residues. The CDR3 DNA reads TGCGCCAGCAGTGAAGGCAGGGGAAACTATGGCTACACCTTC. Protein: CASSEGRGNYGYTF.

The chain combines TRBV10-3 with TRBJ1-5; D gene ambiguous. From germline, CDR1 is ENHRY and CDR2 SYGVKD. This CDR3 has 14 residues. V was pared by 9 bases and J by 2 bases, with 14 bases between. The CDR3 loop is CAIGQGNGNQPQHF. The CDR3 nucleotides read TGTGCCATAGGCCAAGGGAACGGCAATCAGCCCCAGCATTTT.

The chain uses TRBV2 and TRBJ2-6; D gene unclear. Trimming removed 0 bases from V and 1 base from J, with 10 bases in between. The CDR3 totals 17 residues. The germline V gene has CDR1 SNHLY and CDR2 FYNNEI. CDR3 sequence reads: CASSEARKVSGANVLTF. DNA of the CDR3: TGTGCCAGCAGTGAAGCGCGAAAGGTTTCTGGGGCCAACGTCCTGACTTTC.

This clone came up once. This chain joins TRBV5-6 and TRBJ1-5, with a weak D call TRBD1 (5 bases). Germline V CDR1 and CDR2: SGHDT, YYEEEE. This CDR3 contains 15 residues. V was trimmed by 0 bases and J by 7 bases, leaving 14 bases between them. The CDR3 sequence is CASSLGRGKGQPQHF. For the CDR3, the DNA is TGTGCCAGCAGCTTGGGTCGGGGGAAAGGGCAGCCCCAGCATTTT.

The J gene is TRBJ2-7, the V gene TRBV5-1; TRBD2 might be the D (7 bases). CDR1 is SGHRS and CDR2 is YFSETQ in the germline V gene. V was clipped by 3 bases and J by 4 bases, with 17 bases between them. The CDR3 sequence is 15 residues long. The CDR3 reads CASSSATGGSYEQYF. Written as DNA, the CDR3 is TGCGCCAGCAGCTCGGCAACGGGGGGCAGTTACGAGCAGTACTTC.

The chain is built from TRBV14 and TRBJ1-3; 8 bases agree with TRBD1. Germline CDR1 SGHDN, CDR2 FVKESK. The CDR3 consists of 16 residues. After removal of 2 bases from V and 5 bases from J, the junction contained 8 bases not matched to a gene. The CDR3 coding sequence is TGTGCCAGCAGCCAAAGCTGGACAGGGAGTAGAAACACCATATATTTT. Translated: CASSQSWTGSRNTIYF.